The 13 T cell receptor beta chains below all came from one sample that was sequenced in a study of T cells in women clearing cervical HPV infection. Method: immunoSEQ multiplex PCR; TCRdb's copy keeps in-frame clones and lacks some. The specimen's table records 25,000 to 30,000 clones. Sequenced: blood buffy coat. These receptors were obtained from a woman aged 18 to 75 with a cervical HPV16 infection that either progressed to CIN3+ or cleared (not recorded which).

Remarks on this clone: The CDR3 goes on 3 residues after the read ends, and that part is filled in from the germline J gene. The rearrangement uses TRBV10-3 and TRBJ2-5; D is ambiguous. The CDR3 has 14 amino acids. Trimming took off 4 bases at V and 2 bases at J, with 11 bases between the two ends. The germline V gene has CDR1 ENHRY and CDR2 SYGVKD. The CDR3 loop is CAISAGAEQETQYF. The sequenced CDR3 bases are TGTGCCATCAGTGCGGGTGCGGAGCAAGAGACC.

Concerning this clone: Read coverage stops 3 residues before the CDR3 terminus; the germline J gene supplies the remainder. The rearrangement joins TRBV19 to TRBJ1-2; D unclear. CDR3 size: 12 residues. Germline CDR1 is LNHDA and CDR2 is SQIVND (reference sequence). CDR3 DNA (partial): TGTGCCAGTAGCGATTACTCCTACGAC. Translating it yields CASSDYSYD. The CDR3 as a whole reads CASSDYSYDYTF.

Comment on this clone: The read is 3 residues too short to cover the CDR3 end, so that end is filled in from the germline J gene. V is TRBV30 and J is TRBJ2-3; tentative D call: TRBD1 (6 bases). CDR1 and CDR2 from the germline V gene are GTSNPN and SVGIG (reference sequence). This CDR3 spans 17 amino acids. The CDR3 loop reads CAWSLQGLFDSNQPQYF. Incomplete CDR3 DNA: TGTGCCTGGAGTCTACAGGGTTTGTTTGATAGCAATCAGCCG.

Details on this clone: The observed sequence ends 3 residues before the CDR3 terminus, with the missing tail filled in from the germline J gene. The chain recombines TRBV7-9 with TRBJ2-1; D is perhaps TRBD2 (5 bases). This CDR3 has 15 residues. Trimming removed 4 bases from V and 2 bases from J, with 12 bases in between. CDR1 is SEHNR, CDR2 FQNEAQ, per germline (reference sequence). The covered CDR3 bases are TGTGCCAGCAGCTCCACAAAGCGGACCTACAATGAG. This gives the protein CASSSTKRTYNE. The whole CDR3 is CASSSTKRTYNEQFF.

Comments on this clone: One junction end disagrees with the germline gene, perhaps due to a read error. The read halts 3 residues ahead of the CDR3 end, with the missing end drawn from the germline J gene. The chain has TRBV4-2 and TRBJ1-6; D is unclear. This CDR3 comprises 14 residues. CDR1 and CDR2 (germline): LGHNA, YNFKEQ. CDR3 sequence: CASSQDVGNSPLHF. Partial CDR3 DNA: TGCGCCAGCAGCCAAGATGTCGGGAATTCACCC.

Turning to this clone: The CDR3 goes on 3 residues after the read ends, and that part is filled in from the germline J gene. The genes are TRBV23-1 and TRBJ2-4, with 7 positions matching TRBD1. Being an ORF, TRBV23-1 has a function that is uncertain. The CDR3 contains 16 residues. CDR3 loop: CASSLLDRVQRYGQYF. The sequenced part of the CDR3 DNA is TGCGCCAGCAGTCTTTTAGACAGGGTGCAAAGGTATGGT.

Regarding this clone: The read falls 3 residues short of the CDR3 end, and the missing part is taken from the germline J gene. V is TRBV7-2 and J is TRBJ2-3; the D gene is possibly TRBD1 (6 bases). Germline CDR1 SGHTA, CDR2 FQGNSA. The length of the CDR3 is 15 residues. CDR3 residues: CASSLAGHRNQPQYF. The part of the CDR3 DNA that was read is TGTGCCAGCAGCTTAGCGGGACACCGCAATCAGCCG.

The part of the CDR3 DNA that was read is TGCAGTGCTAGTAAGGGGAGTGGGAACATT. Translating it yields CSASKGSGNI. In full, the CDR3 is CSASKGSGNIQYF. J is TRBJ2-4 and V is TRBV20-1, with D perhaps matching TRBD1 or TRBD2 (5 bases each). The read falls 3 residues short of the CDR3 end, and the missing part is taken from the germline J gene. Germline V gene data show CDR1 as DFQATT and CDR2 as SNEGSKA (reference sequence). CDR3 length equals 13 residues. V lost 3 bases and J 7 bases, leaving 13 bases between the germline ends.

Turning to this clone: The read comes to an end 3 residues before the CDR3 does, leaving the germline J gene to fill in the end. The chain employs TRBV19 and TRBJ1-4; 9 bases fit TRBD1. The J segment lost 6 bases and the V segment lost 8 bases, leaving 1 base of the junction unmatched. CDR3 length equals 12 residues. Germline values: CDR1 LNHDA, CDR2 SQIVND (reference sequence). The CDR3 DNA, read in part, is TGTGCCAGTGGGGACAGGGATGAAAAA. This encodes CASGDRDEK. The full CDR3 reads CASGDRDEKLFF.

Notes on this clone: Read sequence stops 3 residues before the CDR3 end, and the germline J gene provides the missing end. The chain joins TRBV20-1 to TRBJ1-5; 11 positions agree with TRBD1. Germline V CDR1 and CDR2: DFQATT, SNEGSKA (reference sequence). This CDR3 has 15 residues. Unmatched junction bases numbered 3, after V lost 0 bases and J lost 5 bases. The CDR3 protein is CSAREWDRGDQPQHF. Incomplete CDR3 DNA: TGCAGTGCTAGAGAGTGGGACAGGGGGGATCAGCCC.

Comments on this clone: The read halts 3 residues ahead of the CDR3 end, with the missing end drawn from the germline J gene. The V gene is TRBV6-1, the J gene TRBJ2-7; unclear D gene. The CDR3 totals 17 residues. The germline V gene has CDR1 MNHNS and CDR2 SASEGT. V lost 0 bases and J 0 bases, leaving 15 bases between the germline ends. This chain's CDR3 is CASSEATIDFSSYEQYF. Incomplete CDR3 DNA: TGTGCCAGCAGTGAAGCCACCATAGATTTTTCCTCCTACGAG.

The CDR3 loop is CASSSLVTGNTIYF. Incomplete CDR3 DNA: TGTGCCAGCAGCTCCCTTGTTACTGGAAACACC. The chain uses TRBV7-8 and TRBJ1-3; no definite D call. The read terminates 3 residues before the CDR3 end, so the remaining end is supplied by the germline J gene. Germline CDR1 and CDR2: SGHVS and FQNEAQ. The CDR3 totals 14 residues. The germline V and J ends were trimmed by 4 bases and 2 bases, with 9 bases remaining between them. The full variable domain, with the rest looked up from reference TRBV7-8 and TRBJ1-3, is GAGVSQSPRYKVAKRGQDVALRCDPISGHVSLFWYQQALGQGPEFLTYFQNEAQLDKSGLPSDRFFAERPEGSVSTLKIQRTQQEDSAVYLCASSSLVTGNTIYFGEGSWLTVV.

A remark on this clone: From the germline J gene comes the end of the CDR3, since the read stops 3 residues before it. The J gene is TRBJ2-1, the V gene TRBV6-2 or TRBV6-3; D might be TRBD1 (6 bases). Germline loops: CDR1 MNHEY, CDR2 SVGEGT. The CDR3 consists of 16 residues. Trimming cost V 2 bases and J 0 bases, with 11 bases left between them. CDR3 amino acids: CASSYLGAASYNEQFF. The part of the CDR3 DNA that was read is TGTGCCAGCAGTTACCTGGGGGCAGCCTCCTACAATGAG.